The 17 T cell receptor beta chains reported below all come from one sample, sequenced in a study of molecular identifiers for immune sequencing clone quantification. TCRdb ran MiXCR on the PCR reads and lists one entry per CDR3 protein. This sample has about 640,000 distinct CDR3 sequences, with about 20% found just once. Sequenced sample: naive CD8+ T cells from blood, with Jurkat cell RNA spiked in. Specified subset: FACS-sorted CD8+CD4-CCR7+CD45RA+ naive T cells. These receptors all stem from a human donor in good health. Some libraries in this study had Jurkat cell RNA spiked in.

This clonotype was counted ten times or more. This chain uses TRBV5-1 with TRBJ2-1, with D perhaps given as TRBD1 or TRBD2 (5 bases each). This CDR3 region has 13 residues. Germline CDR1 and CDR2: SGHRS and YFSETQ. Deletions cut 4 bases from V and 10 bases from J, with 15 bases between. Here the CDR3 DNA reads TGCGCCAGCAGCCCGGTCCCGGGACCAGAGCAGTTCTTC. Translating it yields CASSPVPGPEQFF.

The sample holds many counts of this clonotype. The chain employs TRBV2 and TRBJ1-4, with 7 bases lining up with TRBD1. This CDR3 has 13 residues. CDR1 SNHLY and CDR2 FYNNEI come from the germline V gene. Trimming cost V 6 bases and J 10 bases; bases outside gene matches: 8. The CDR3: CASSWNYRGKLFF. The CDR3 coding sequence is TGTGCCAGCAGCTGGAATTACAGGGGAAAACTGTTTTTT. The complete variable domain, with remaining parts taken from reference TRBV2 and TRBJ1-4, reads EPEVTQTPSHQVTQMGQEVILRCVPISNHLYFYWYRQILGQKVEFLVSFYNNEISEKSEIFDDQFSVERPDGSNFTLKIRSTKLEDSAMYFCASSWNYRGKLFFGSGTQLSVL.

The CDR3 DNA is TGTGCCAGCAGTTACAGGGGGCCTCAGCCCCAGCATTTT. Protein product: CASSYRGPQPQHF. The chain has TRBV6-2 or TRBV6-3 and TRBJ1-5; 7 bases align to TRBD1. Germline values: CDR1 MNHEY, CDR2 SVGEGT. Unmatched junction bases numbered 1, after V lost 2 bases and J lost 6 bases. This CDR3 has 13 amino acids.

This clonotype has more than one count but fewer than ten. The rearrangement links TRBV19 to TRBJ2-5; maybe TRBD1 (6 bases). The ends were cut back, 3 bases at V and 4 bases at J, with 15 bases in the middle. Germline CDR1 LNHDA, CDR2 SQIVND (reference sequence). The CDR3 has 15 amino acids. In DNA, the CDR3 is TGTGCCAGTAGTATGGGTAGCAGGGGTGGAGAGACCCAGTACTTC. It yields the protein CASSMGSRGGETQYF.

This clonotype was seen ten or more times. The gene calls are TRBV11-2 and TRBJ2-3; no definite D call. In germline, CDR1 is SGHAT, CDR2 FQNNGV. Trimming took 5 bases from V and 6 from J, leaving 15 bases between them. This CDR3 has 14 residues. The CDR3 DNA follows: TGTGCCAGCAGCCCCCTATCGGGCAGCGATACGCAGTATTTT. Protein product: CASSPLSGSDTQYF.

In the case of this clonotype: A much bigger clone sits one base away, suggesting this may be a read error. CDR3 amino acids: CASGPGPMESDTQYF. The DNA for the CDR3 is TGCGCCAGCGGCCCCGGACCGATGGAGTCGGATACGCAGTATTTT. The chain couples TRBV4-3 to TRBJ2-3; D unclear. The germline gives CDR1 LGHNA, CDR2 YSLEER. This CDR3 has 15 residues. V was trimmed by 8 bases and J by 6 bases, leaving 21 bases between them.

At least ten counts were recorded for this clonotype. The chain combines TRBV27 with TRBJ2-7; TRBD1 matches 7 bases. The junction had 5 bases not matched to a gene; V was cut back by 6 bases and J by 0 bases. CDR1 MNHEY and CDR2 SMNVEV come from the germline V gene (reference sequence). The CDR3 runs 14 residues. For the CDR3, the DNA is TGTGCCAGCAGCCTGACAGGGCACTCCTACGAGCAGTACTTC. Translation gives CASSLTGHSYEQYF.

This clonotype came up many times. The chain is built from TRBV27 and TRBJ2-3; D not certain. Germline V gene data show CDR1 as MNHEY and CDR2 as SMNVEV (reference sequence). The CDR3 totals 12 residues. V was clipped by 6 bases and J by 5 bases, with 9 bases between them. CDR3 protein: CASRERLDTQYF. Here the CDR3 DNA reads TGTGCCAGCAGAGAAAGACTAGATACGCAGTATTTT.

The chain employs TRBV20-1 and TRBJ2-1; D gene unclear. Trimming cost V 6 bases and J 7 bases, with 13 bases left between them. The CDR3 is 12 amino acids. Per germline, CDR1 DFQATT and CDR2 SNEGSKA (reference sequence). CDR3 in amino acids: CSAQGMRNEQFF. The CDR3, as DNA: TGCAGTGCCCAAGGGATGCGGAATGAGCAGTTCTTC.

Notes on this clonotype: A much larger clone sits a single nucleotide away, making a read error possible. As the CDR3 is not closed by the conserved phenylalanine or tryptophan, this likely results from a read error. The chain joins TRBV7-9 to TRBJ1-3; possible D gene TRBD1, 5 bases. Trimming took off 1 base at V and 4 bases at J, with 11 bases between the two ends. This CDR3 contains 15 residues. CDR1 is SEHNR, CDR2 FQNEAQ, per germline (reference sequence). CDR3 sequence: CASSLEQADGNTIYS. Written as DNA, the CDR3 is TGTGCCAGCAGCTTAGAACAGGCTGACGGAAACACCATATATTCT.

In its sample, this clonotype was seen many times. The chain employs TRBV6-5 and TRBJ2-7; weak D call: TRBD2 (5 bases). The CDR3 has 13 amino acids. V gave up 3 bases and J gave up 6 bases, with 12 bases separating them. The germline V gene encodes CDR1 MNHEY and CDR2 SVGAGI. This CDR3 is CASSYCRECEQYF. The CDR3 coding sequence is TGTGCCAGCAGTTATTGCCGGGAATGCGAGCAGTACTTC.

This clonotype occurred many times. The V gene is TRBV6-2 or TRBV6-3, the J gene TRBJ1-5; no clear D gene. With 6 bases removed from V and 0 bases from J, the gap between germline ends came to 9 bases. The CDR3 runs to 14 residues. Germline values: CDR1 MNHEY, CDR2 SVGEGT. The CDR3 nucleotides read TGTGCCAGCAGCCCCCTCGATAGCAATCAGCCCCAGCATTTT. Its translation is CASSPLDSNQPQHF.

To note about this clonotype: Being one base from a much bigger clone, this may be a read error. V and J are TRBV20-1 and TRBJ1-5, with 7 bases aligning to TRBD1. The CDR3 has 15 amino acids. Germline values: CDR1 DFQATT, CDR2 SNEGSKA (reference sequence). The CDR3 region is CSADRDGWFNHPQHF. CDR3 sequence (DNA): TGCAGTGCTGACAGGGATGGGTGGTTCAATCATCCCCAGCATTTT.

This clonotype was counted at least ten times. The chain has TRBV20-1 and TRBJ2-3; the match to TRBD2 covers 8 bases. Germline assignment: CDR1 DFQATT and CDR2 SNEGSKA (reference sequence). The trim removed 1 base at V and 0 bases at J, leaving 3 bases unmatched. The CDR3 extends over 15 amino acids. CDR3 in amino acids: CSARVLAGSTDTQYF. The CDR3, as DNA: TGCAGTGCTAGAGTGTTAGCGGGGAGCACAGATACGCAGTATTTT.

This clonotype came up many times. The chain couples TRBV28 to TRBJ2-5; perhaps TRBD2 as D (5 bases). The germline V gene encodes CDR1 MDHEN and CDR2 SYDVKM. This CDR3 spans 13 amino acids. Trimming removed 3 bases at V and 2 bases at J, with 7 bases between. This CDR3 is CASSFGLQETQYF. In nucleotides, the CDR3 is TGTGCCAGCAGTTTTGGACTTCAAGAGACCCAGTACTTC.

The table lists this clonotype with many counts. The rearrangement links TRBV20-1 to TRBJ2-3; 7 nucleotides align to TRBD2. The CDR3 covers 17 residues. Trimming at V came to 0 bases and at J to 5 bases, leaving 14 bases not matched to a gene. Germline V gene lookup returns CDR1 DFQATT and CDR2 SNEGSKA (reference sequence). The CDR3 sequence: CSARDPPGLVSLDTQYF. The CDR3 DNA reads as TGCAGTGCTAGAGACCCCCCCGGACTAGTCAGTTTAGATACGCAGTATTTT.

Concerning this clonotype: A junction end diverges from the germline sequence, so it may reflect a read error. The chain joins TRBV7-8 to TRBJ2-1; D may be TRBD1 (7 bases). Germline V gene sequence: CDR1 SGHVS, CDR2 FQNEAQ. This CDR3 spans 16 amino acids. In nucleotides, the CDR3 is TGTGCCAGCAGCAATTCAGGGGGAAATGGAGGGAATGAGCAGTCCTTC. This codes for CASSNSGGNGGNEQSF. Complete variable domain (other parts from reference TRBV7-8 and TRBJ2-1): GAGVSQSPRYKVAKRGQDVALRCDPISGHVSLFWYQQALGQGPEFLTYFQNEAQLDKSGLPSDRFFAERPEGSVSTLKIQRTQQEDSAVYLCASSNSGGNGGNEQSFGPGTRLTVL.